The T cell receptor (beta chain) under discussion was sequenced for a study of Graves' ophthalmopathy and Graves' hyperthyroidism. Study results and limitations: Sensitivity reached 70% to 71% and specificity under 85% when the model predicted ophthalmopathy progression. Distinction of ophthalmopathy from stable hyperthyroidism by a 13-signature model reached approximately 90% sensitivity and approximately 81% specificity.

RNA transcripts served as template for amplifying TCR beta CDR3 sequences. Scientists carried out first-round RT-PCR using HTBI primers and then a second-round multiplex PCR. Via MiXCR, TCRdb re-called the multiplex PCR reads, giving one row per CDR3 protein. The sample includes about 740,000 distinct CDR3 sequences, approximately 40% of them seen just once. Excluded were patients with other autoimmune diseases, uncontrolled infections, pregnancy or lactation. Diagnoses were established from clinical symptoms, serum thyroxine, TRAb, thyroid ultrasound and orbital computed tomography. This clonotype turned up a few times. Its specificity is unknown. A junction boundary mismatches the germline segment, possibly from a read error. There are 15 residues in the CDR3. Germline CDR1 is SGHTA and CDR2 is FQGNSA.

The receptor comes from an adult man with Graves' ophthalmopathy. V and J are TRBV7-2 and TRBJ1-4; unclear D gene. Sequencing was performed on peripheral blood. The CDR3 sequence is CASSQTGRTNEKLFF. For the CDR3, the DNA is TGTGCCAGCAGCCAGACGGGGAGAACTAATGAAAAGCTGTTTTTT.